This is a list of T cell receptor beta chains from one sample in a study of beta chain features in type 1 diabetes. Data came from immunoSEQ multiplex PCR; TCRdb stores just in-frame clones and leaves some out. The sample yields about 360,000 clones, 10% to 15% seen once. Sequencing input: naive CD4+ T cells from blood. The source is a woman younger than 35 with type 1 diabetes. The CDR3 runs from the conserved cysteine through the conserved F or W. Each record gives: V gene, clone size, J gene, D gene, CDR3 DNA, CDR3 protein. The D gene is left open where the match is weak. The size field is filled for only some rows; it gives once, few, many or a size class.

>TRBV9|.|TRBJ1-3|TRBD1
TGTGCCAGCAGCGGAGCTTACTGGGACAGCTCTGGAAACACCATATATTTT
CASSGAYWDSSGNTIYF
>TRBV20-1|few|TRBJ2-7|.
TGCAGTGCTAGAGATCCAGGCGAGCAGTACTTC
CSARDPGEQYF
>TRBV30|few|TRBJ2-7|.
TGTGCCTGGGGAACAGGAATATCCGAGCAGTACTTC
CAWGTGISEQYF
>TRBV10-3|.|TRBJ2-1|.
TGTGCCATCAGTGCAGAACTAGCCTATGAGCAGTTCTTC
CAISAELAYEQFF
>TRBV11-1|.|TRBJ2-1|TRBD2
TGTGCCAGCAGTCCGACTAGCGACCTCTACAATGAGCAGTTCTTC
CASSPTSDLYNEQFF
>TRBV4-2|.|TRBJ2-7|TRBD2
TGTGCCAGCAGCCAAGTCGCTAGCGGGAGAGGGTACTTC
CASSQVASGRGYF
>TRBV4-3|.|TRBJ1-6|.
TGCGCCAGCAGCCAGAGAAGAGAGTATAATTCACCCCTCCACTTT
CASSQRREYNSPLHF
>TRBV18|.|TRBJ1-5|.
TGTGCCAGCTCACCATTAGGGGGAGATCAGCCCCAGCATTTT
CASSPLGGDQPQHF
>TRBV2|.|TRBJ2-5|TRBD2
TGTGCCAGCAGGGACGGACTAGCGGGGGGGGAGACCCAGTACTTC
CASRDGLAGGETQYF
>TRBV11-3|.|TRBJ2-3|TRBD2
TGTGCCAGCAGCCTTAGCGGGAGCACAGATACGCAGTATTTT
CASSLSGSTDTQYF
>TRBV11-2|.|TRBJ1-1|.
TGTGCCAGCAGCTCACCCACAGGCAACACTGAAGCTTTCTTT
CASSSPTGNTEAFF
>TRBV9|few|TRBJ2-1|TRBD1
TGTGCCAGCAGCCCCAAATTATCAAGGGGACAGGGTACGGAGCAGTTCTTC
CASSPKLSRGQGTEQFF
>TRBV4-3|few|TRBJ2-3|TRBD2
TGCGCCAGCAGCCCGAGCCCCCCACTAGCGGGCCTCACAGATACGCAGTATTTT
CASSPSPPLAGLTDTQYF
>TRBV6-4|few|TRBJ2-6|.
TGTGCCAGCATCCTAGATGGGAACGGCGGGTCTGGGGCCAACGTCCTGACTTTC
CASILDGNGGSGANVLTF
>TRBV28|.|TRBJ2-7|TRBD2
TGTGCCAGCAGTGATCCGCACGGGACTAGCGGGAGTCCTACCTACGAGCAGTACTTC
CASSDPHGTSGSPTYEQYF
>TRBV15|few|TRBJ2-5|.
TGTGCCACCAGCTCCCGGGGGGCCCAGGAGACCCAGTACTTC
CATSSRGAQETQYF
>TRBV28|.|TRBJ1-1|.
TGTGCCAGCCCGAGTCCGGACGGGACACCCAACACTGAAGCTTTCTTT
CASPSPDGTPNTEAFF
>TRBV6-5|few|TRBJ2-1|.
TGTGCCAGCAGTTACCGGCAGGTATCGTACAATGAGCAGTTCTTC
CASSYRQVSYNEQFF
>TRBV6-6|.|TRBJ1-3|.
TGTGCCAGCAGCTCTAACTCTGGAAACACCATATATTTT
CASSSNSGNTIYF
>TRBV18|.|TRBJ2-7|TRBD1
TGTGCCAGCTCACCACCGTGGGACAGGGTAGGTTCCGAGCAGTACTTC
CASSPPWDRVGSEQYF
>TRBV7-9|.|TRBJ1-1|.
TGTGCCAGCAGCTTGGGGGCGTTCGACACTGAAGCTTTCTTT
CASSLGAFDTEAFF
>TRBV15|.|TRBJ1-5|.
TGTGCCACCAGCAGAGATATAGCGGCCGGCCACCCCCAGCATTTT
CATSRDIAAGHPQHF
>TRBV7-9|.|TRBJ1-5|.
TGTGCCAGCAGCGAACAGGAGAATCAGCCCCAGCATTTT
CASSEQENQPQHF
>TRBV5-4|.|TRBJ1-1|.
TGTGCCAGCAGCTTGGCCTTGACAGGTTTGATGAACACTGAAGCTTTCTTT
CASSLALTGLMNTEAFF
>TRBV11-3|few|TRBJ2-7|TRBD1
TGTGCCAGCAGGCCCACAGGGGGCGAGCAGTACTTC
CASRPTGGEQYF
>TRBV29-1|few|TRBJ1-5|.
TGCAGCGTTGCCTATGAGAATCAGCCCCAGCATTTT
CSVAYENQPQHF
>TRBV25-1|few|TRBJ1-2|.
TGTGCCAGCAGCCCGGAAGGGAGTGGCTACACCTTC
CASSPEGSGYTF
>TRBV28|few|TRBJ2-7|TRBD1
TGTGCCAGCTTGGGACAGGCGCGGGAGCAGTACTTC
CASLGQAREQYF
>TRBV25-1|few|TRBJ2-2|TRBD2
TGTGCCAGCAGTGAACGGGGGGGGAGAAACACCGGGGAGCTGTTTTTT
CASSERGGRNTGELFF